A selection of T cell receptor beta chains follows, all from one sample in a study of shared clonotypes between healthy human individuals. The protocol was immunoSEQ multiplex PCR, while the TCRdb copy is restricted to in-frame clones and leaves out a portion. The sample consists of approximately 2.5 million clones, roughly 92% of them appearing once. The sequencing input was naive CD4+ T cells sorted from blood. Receptors originate from a man between 18 and 35 years old in good health. CDR3s include the opening cysteine and the closing phenylalanine or tryptophan. Fields, in order: clone size, D gene, V gene, CDR3 length, J gene, CDR3 DNA, CDR3 protein. The D gene is left open where the match is weak. A clone size is listed for some rows: how often the clone was seen (once, few, many), or a class if it is expanded.

>.|TRBD1|TRBV7-2|17|TRBJ1-2
TGTGCCAGCAGCTTTGGGGACAGCTCGACCGGTGGCTATGGCTACACCTTC
CASSFGDSSTGGYGYTF
>.|.|TRBV5-1|14|TRBJ1-1
TGCGCCAGCAGCTTGTCCGATCTGAACACTGAAGCTTTCTTT
CASSLSDLNTEAFF
>.|TRBD1|TRBV5-4|17|TRBJ1-4
TGTGCCAGCAGCCTTGGACAGGGGACCGCAACTAATGAAAAACTGTTTTTT
CASSLGQGTATNEKLFF
>.|.|TRBV5-1|15|TRBJ1-4
TGCGCCAGCAGCTTAACCGGGGGGGATAGTGAAAAACTGTTTTTT
CASSLTGGDSEKLFF
>.|.|TRBV2|16|TRBJ1-4
TGTGCCAGCAGTGGAGCAGCGGGGGTTGCTAATGAAAAACTGTTTTTT
CASSGAAGVANEKLFF
>few|.|TRBV5-1|14|TRBJ1-1
TGCGCCAGCAGCTTGGGGCAGAGGAACACTGAAGCTTTCTTT
CASSLGQRNTEAFF
>.|.|TRBV6-5|15|TRBJ1-1
TGTGCCAGCAGTAGTCTGGGGACCAGCCACACTGAAGCTTTCTTT
CASSSLGTSHTEAFF
>.|.|TRBV9|15|TRBJ2-1
TGTGCCAGCAGCGTAGCGGGAACATCCTACAATGAGCAGTTCTTC
CASSVAGTSYNEQFF
>once|.|TRBV23-1|16|TRBJ2-7
TGCGCCAGCAGTCAAGGGGTGACAGGTCCCAATTACGAGCAGTACTTC
CASSQGVTGPNYEQYF
>.|.|TRBV19|15|TRBJ2-2
TGTGCCAGCCTGGACCCCAGCCAGAACACCGGGGAGCTGTTTTTT
CASLDPSQNTGELFF
>.|.|TRBV19|13|TRBJ2-2
TGTGCCAGTAGCCCAGGGAACAGAGGGGAGCTGTTTTTT
CASSPGNRGELFF
>.|.|TRBV7-8|14|TRBJ2-3
TGTGCCAGCAGCTTAGTAACCAGCACAGATACGCAGTATTTT
CASSLVTSTDTQYF
>.|.|TRBV10-2|13|TRBJ1-3
TGCGCCAGCCTACAGGTACCTGGAAACACCATATATTTT
CASLQVPGNTIYF
>.|.|TRBV6-5|12|TRBJ2-5
TGTGCCAGCAGATCCCCGGGACAAACCCAGTACTTC
CASRSPGQTQYF
>.|.|TRBV10-3|15|TRBJ1-5
TGTGCCATCAGTGAAGGGCCAGGGGCCAATCAGCCCCAGCATTTT
CAISEGPGANQPQHF
>.|.|TRBV7-9|16|TRBJ1-3
TGTGCCAGCAGCTTAGGGCAGCCGGGCTCTGGAAACACCATATATTTT
CASSLGQPGSGNTIYF
>.|.|TRBV2|16|TRBJ2-5
TGTGCCAGCAGTGGGTATGGGGCAGGACCGCAAGAGACCCAGTACTTC
CASSGYGAGPQETQYF
>once|.|TRBV6-1|15|TRBJ2-2
TGTGCCAGCAGTGAATTTGCGGGAAACACCGGGGAGCTGTTTTTT
CASSEFAGNTGELFF
>once|.|TRBV27|19|TRBJ2-6
TGTGCCAGCAGTTTATATGGCTTTGAGTTGGGCTCTGGGGCCAACGTCCTGACTTTC
CASSLYGFELGSGANVLTF
>.|.|TRBV18|17|TRBJ2-5
TGTGCCAGCTCACCAGTCCCCAGGGCGGATAACCAAGAGACCCAGTACTTC
CASSPVPRADNQETQYF
>.|.|TRBV30|15|TRBJ2-6
TGTGCCTACCCGGGACACCATTCTGGGGCCAACGTCCTGACTTTC
CAYPGHHSGANVLTF
>.|TRBD2|TRBV7-9|13|TRBJ2-1
TGTGCCAGCAGCACGACTAGCGACAATGAGCAGTTCTTC
CASSTTSDNEQFF
>.|.|TRBV20-1|11|TRBJ1-1
TGCAGTGCTAGAGCCACAGGGTCCCCTTCCTTT
CSARATGSPSF
>.|TRBD1|TRBV18|15|TRBJ2-7
TGTGCCAGCTCAGAGGACAGGGTTCGGTCCTACGAGCAGTACTTC
CASSEDRVRSYEQYF
>once|.|TRBV5-4|19|TRBJ2-4
TGTGCCAGCAGCTTGGGTCGAAGGGGTAACCCTTTGGGGGAAAACATTCAGTACTTC
CASSLGRRGNPLGENIQYF
>once|.|TRBV6-1|15|TRBJ2-2
TGTGCCAGCAGTGAATTGGGGGAAAACACCGGGGAGCTGTTTTTT
CASSELGENTGELFF
>few|TRBD1|TRBV11-2|15|TRBJ1-3
TGTGCCAGCAGCCTATGGACAGGGACTGGAAACACCATATATTTT
CASSLWTGTGNTIYF
>once|.|TRBV7-8|13|TRBJ2-7
TGTGCCAGCAGCCTAACTGGGACCTACGAGCAGTACTTC
CASSLTGTYEQYF
>.|.|TRBV28|16|TRBJ2-4
TGTGCCAGCAGTGTCCCCACGACAGGAGCCAAAAACATTCAGTACTTC
CASSVPTTGAKNIQYF
>.|.|TRBV10-3|12|TRBJ2-1
TGTGCCACTACGGACCTATACAATGAGCAGTTCTTC
CATTDLYNEQFF
>.|TRBD2|TRBV6-4|16|TRBJ2-5
TGTGCCAGCAGTGACAGGACTAGCGGGGGCCTCGTGACCCAGTACTTC
CASSDRTSGGLVTQYF
>.|.|TRBV6-6|15|TRBJ2-6
TGTGCCAGCAGCCTTCCTAGCTCTGGGGCCAACGTCCTGACTTTC
CASSLPSSGANVLTF
>.|.|TRBV6-5|14|TRBJ2-3
TGTGCCAGCAGCCGATCCTTAGCAGCAGATACGCAGTATTTT
CASSRSLAADTQYF
>.|.|TRBV5-4|14|TRBJ1-2
TGTGCCAGCAGCTTGGAAGGCGTCGTTCCTGGCTACACCTTC
CASSLEGVVPGYTF
>.|.|TRBV6-4|15|TRBJ2-6
TGTGCCAGCAGTGAACAGCCCTCTGGGGCCAACGTCCTGACTTTC
CASSEQPSGANVLTF
>.|TRBD1|TRBV10-1|13|TRBJ1-6
TGCGCCAGCTCTAGGGACAGGGGTTCACCCCTCCACTTT
CASSRDRGSPLHF
>.|.|TRBV7-2|15|TRBJ1-1
TGTGCCAGCAGCAGAACAGGGATAGGTGGCACTGAAGCTTTCTTT
CASSRTGIGGTEAFF
>few|.|TRBV7-9|13|TRBJ1-5
TGTGCCAGCAGCCCGGACCGCAATCAGCCCCAGCATTTT
CASSPDRNQPQHF
>.|.|TRBV11-2|14|TRBJ2-7
TGTGCCAGCAGCTTACGTGGGGGGATTTACGAGCAGTACTTC
CASSLRGGIYEQYF
>once|TRBD1|TRBV18|16|TRBJ2-6
TGTGCCAGCTCACCAACAGGGGGTGCTGGGGCCAACGTCCTGACTTTC
CASSPTGGAGANVLTF
>.|.|TRBV13|14|TRBJ2-3
TGTGCCAGCAGGGACAGTGCTTACACAGATACGCAGTATTTT
CASRDSAYTDTQYF
>.|TRBD2|TRBV2|15|TRBJ2-5
TGTGCCAGCAGTGTTTGGGCGGGAGTACAGGAGACCCAGTACTTC
CASSVWAGVQETQYF
>.|.|TRBV18|16|TRBJ2-2
TGTGCCAGCTCACCACCGCTGCGCCAGAACACCGGGGAGCTGTTTTTT
CASSPPLRQNTGELFF
>once|.|TRBV10-3|12|TRBJ2-7
TGTGCCATCAGTGGCAGTCCGTCTGAGCAGTACTTC
CAISGSPSEQYF
>.|TRBD2|TRBV28|15|TRBJ2-5
TGTGCCAGCAGCTCCCTAGCGGGAATCCAAGAGACCCAGTACTTC
CASSSLAGIQETQYF
>.|TRBD1|TRBV5-4|16|TRBJ1-2
TGTGCCAGCAGCCTGACAGGGGGCTGGGGAGACTATGGCTACACCTTC
CASSLTGGWGDYGYTF